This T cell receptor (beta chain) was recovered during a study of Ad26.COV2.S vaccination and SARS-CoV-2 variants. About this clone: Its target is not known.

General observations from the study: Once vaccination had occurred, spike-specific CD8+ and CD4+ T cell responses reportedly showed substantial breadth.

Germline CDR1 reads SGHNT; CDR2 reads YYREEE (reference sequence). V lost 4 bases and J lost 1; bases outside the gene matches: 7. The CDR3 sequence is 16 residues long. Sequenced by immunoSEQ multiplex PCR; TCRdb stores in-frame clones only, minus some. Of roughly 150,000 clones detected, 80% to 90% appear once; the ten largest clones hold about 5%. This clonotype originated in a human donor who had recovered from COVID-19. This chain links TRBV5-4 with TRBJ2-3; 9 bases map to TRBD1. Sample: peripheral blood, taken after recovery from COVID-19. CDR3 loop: CASSRMTGGRTDTQYF. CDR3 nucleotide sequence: TGTGCCAGCAGCAGGATGACAGGGGGTCGCACAGATACGCAGTATTTT. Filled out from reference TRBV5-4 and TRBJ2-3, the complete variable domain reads ETGVTQSPTHLIKTRGQQVTLRCSSQSGHNTVSWYQQALGQGPQFIFQYYREEENGRGNFPPRFSGLQFPNYSSELNVNALELDDSALYLCASSRMTGGRTDTQYFGPGTRLTVL.